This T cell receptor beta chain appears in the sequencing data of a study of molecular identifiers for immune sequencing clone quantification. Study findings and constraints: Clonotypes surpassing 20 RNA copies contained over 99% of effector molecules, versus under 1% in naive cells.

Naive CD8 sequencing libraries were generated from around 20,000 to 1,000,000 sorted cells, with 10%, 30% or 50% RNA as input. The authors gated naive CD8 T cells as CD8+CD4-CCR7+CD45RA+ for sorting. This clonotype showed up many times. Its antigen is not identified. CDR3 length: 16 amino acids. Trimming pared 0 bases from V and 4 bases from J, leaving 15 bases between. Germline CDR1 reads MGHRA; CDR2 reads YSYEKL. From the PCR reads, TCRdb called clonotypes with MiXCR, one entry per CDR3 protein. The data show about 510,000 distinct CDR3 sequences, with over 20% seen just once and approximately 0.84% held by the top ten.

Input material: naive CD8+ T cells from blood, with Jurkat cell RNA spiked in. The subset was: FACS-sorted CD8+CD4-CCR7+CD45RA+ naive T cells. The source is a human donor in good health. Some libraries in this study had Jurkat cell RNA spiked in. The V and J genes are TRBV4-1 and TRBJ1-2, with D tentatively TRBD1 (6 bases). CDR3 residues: CASSQDWGQKLYGYTF. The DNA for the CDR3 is TGCGCCAGCAGCCAAGATTGGGGGCAGAAACTCTATGGCTACACCTTC.